The clone carrying this T cell receptor beta chain has at least ten counts. The investigators amplified TCR beta CDR3 regions from RNA transcripts. The TCR CDR3 first-round RT-PCR relied on the HTBI primer set. MiXCR, applied by TCRdb to the multiplex PCR reads, yields one record per CDR3 protein. Here the sample spans some 720,000 distinct CDR3 sequences, 15% to 20% being singletons. This sample is drawn from a study of T cells in Graves' hyperthyroidism and ophthalmopathy. Source material: blood. The receptor's source is a man aged 18 to 29 with Graves' hyperthyroidism.

The CDR3 is CASASGQGVGTEAFF. DNA of the CDR3: TGTGCCAGCGCTTCGGGACAGGGGGTTGGGACTGAAGCTTTCTTT. J is TRBJ1-1 and V is TRBV2; 11 nucleotides match TRBD1. Germline values: CDR1 SNHLY, CDR2 FYNNEI. With V trimmed by 8 bases and J by 5 bases, 10 bases remained unmatched. The CDR3 is 15 residues long.